These 18 T cell receptor beta chains were sequenced from one sample in a study of shared clonotypes between healthy human individuals. In the naive CD8 group, cells lacked CD45RO and were positively selected for CCR7, so terminally differentiated effector memory CD45RA+ cells were left out. Some clones are missing from TCRdb's copy, which holds only in-frame ones; the method was immunoSEQ multiplex PCR. The top ten hold approximately 0.12% of the sample, which has approximately 600,000 clones, around 95% seen once. Specimen: naive CD8+ T cells sorted from blood. These receptors all come from a young woman in good health.

The CDR3 DNA sequence: TGCAGCGTTGAGACGGGGGCGGGTAGCTATGGCTACACCTTC. Residues: CSVETGAGSYGYTF. The chain carries TRBV29-1 and TRBJ1-2; TRBD1 is a possible D gene (6 bases). Between the trimmed V and J ends, which lost 3 bases and 4 bases, there was a span of 15 bases. CDR1 and CDR2 from the germline V gene are SQVTM and ANQGSEA. CDR3 length: 14 amino acids.

The chain employs TRBV28 and TRBJ2-1; D remains ambiguous. The CDR3 has 15 residues. CDR1 and CDR2 (germline): MDHEN, SYDVKM. Trimming took off 3 bases at V and 3 bases at J, with 12 bases between the two ends. The CDR3 loop reads CASSFAVLDYNEQFF. CDR3 nucleotides: TGTGCCAGCAGTTTCGCGGTCCTAGACTACAATGAGCAGTTCTTC.

The chain joins TRBV10-1 to TRBJ2-7; D gene uncertain. V gave up 3 bases and J gave up 6 bases, with 12 bases separating them. This CDR3 contains 13 residues. Germline V gives CDR1 WNHNN, CDR2 SYGVQD (reference sequence). The CDR3 bases are TGCGCCAGCAGTGAAACTTACAGAGGCGAGCAGTACTTC. Encoded protein: CASSETYRGEQYF.

This clone occurred once. This chain uses TRBV5-1 with TRBJ2-1; 7 nucleotides match TRBD2. CDR3 length: 14 amino acids. The germline V gene has CDR1 SGHRS and CDR2 YFSETQ. The trim removed 3 bases at V and 10 bases at J, leaving 10 bases unmatched. Written as DNA, the CDR3 is TGCGCCAGCAGCTGGGGAGGGGAGCTGCGGGAGCAGTTCTTC. This encodes CASSWGGELREQFF.

This clone was observed once. J is TRBJ2-7 and V is TRBV2; 9 bases fit TRBD2. The V segment lost 1 base and the J segment 1 base; nucleotides outside the gene matches: 5. The CDR3 contains 16 residues. Per the germline V gene, CDR1 is SNHLY and CDR2 is FYNNEI. The CDR3 DNA is TGTGCCAGCAGTGAAGTTAGCGGGAGACTGTCCTACGAGCAGTACTTC. This translates into CASSEVSGRLSYEQYF.

This rearrangement joins TRBV21-1 to TRBJ2-7; TRBD1 reflects the table's D call only, with no check against the DNA. TRBV21-1 is a listed pseudogene. The CDR3 runs to 14 residues. CDR3 nucleotides: TGTGCCAAATGGAACCGGGACAGGGGCTACGAGCAGTACTTC. It yields the protein CAKWNRDRGYEQYF.

The chain has TRBV14 and TRBJ1-1, with D possibly TRBD1 on 5 matching bases. Germline CDR1 SGHDN, CDR2 FVKESK. V was clipped by 3 bases and J by 3 bases, with 20 bases between them. This CDR3 is 17 amino acids long. CDR3 region: CASSHYFPGSEDTEAFF. CDR3 nucleotide sequence: TGTGCCAGCAGCCATTATTTTCCAGGGTCGGAAGACACTGAAGCTTTCTTT.

The chain uses TRBV4-1 and TRBJ2-5, with D possibly TRBD1 on 5 matching bases. V was shortened by 0 bases and J by 4 bases, with 6 bases between the two germline ends. The CDR3 runs 13 residues. Germline V CDR1 and CDR2: MGHRA, YSYEKL. For the CDR3, the DNA is TGCGCCAGCAGCCAAGACAGGGTAGAGACCCAGTACTTC. The encoded protein is CASSQDRVETQYF.

The V gene is TRBV7-2, the J gene TRBJ2-7; 9 bases match TRBD1. With V trimmed by 0 bases and J by 3 bases, 6 bases remained unmatched. The germline gives CDR1 SGHTA, CDR2 FQGNSA. The CDR3 length is 16 residues. CDR3 bases: TGTGCCAGCAGCTTAGCCGGGGGGACAGGGTTCTACGAGCAGTACTTC. Amino acids: CASSLAGGTGFYEQYF.

This clone came up once. The rearrangement uses TRBV7-9 and TRBJ2-7; 9 bases are a match to TRBD2. CDR3 length: 16 amino acids. The ends lost 1 base at V and 3 bases at J; junction bases unmatched: 7. Per the germline V gene, CDR1 is SEHNR and CDR2 is FQNEAQ (reference sequence). Here the CDR3 reads CASSLGGRAAGYEQYF. The CDR3, as DNA: TGTGCCAGCAGCTTAGGCGGGAGGGCCGCGGGCTACGAGCAGTACTTC.

The J gene is TRBJ1-1, the V gene TRBV7-9; weak D call: TRBD1 (5 bases). Between the trimmed V and J ends, which lost 5 bases and 3 bases, there was a span of 13 bases. Germline CDR1 and CDR2: SEHNR and FQNEAQ (reference sequence). The CDR3 extends over 14 amino acids. CDR3 sequence: CASSATGTHTEAFF. CDR3 DNA: TGTGCCAGCAGCGCCACCGGGACCCACACTGAAGCTTTCTTT.

The genes are TRBV5-6 and TRBJ1-1, with D unresolved. Germline CDR1 reads SGHDT; CDR2 reads YYEEEE. The ends were cut back, 1 base at V and 0 bases at J, with 7 bases in the middle. CDR3 length: 14 amino acids. The CDR3 DNA reads as TGTGCCAGCAGCTTGAAGTTCTTGAACACTGAAGCTTTCTTT. Translation: CASSLKFLNTEAFF.

The chain combines TRBV4-2 with TRBJ1-1; possible D gene TRBD1, 5 bases. Germline CDR1 reads LGHNA; CDR2 reads YNFKEQ. Trimming took 3 bases from V and 7 from J, leaving 12 bases between them. The CDR3 runs to 13 residues. The CDR3 nucleotides read TGTGCCAGCAGCCATGGGGGGATCGGTGAAGCTTTCTTT. It translates to CASSHGGIGEAFF.

J is TRBJ1-1 and V is TRBV6-5; no firm D call. Between the trimmed V and J ends, which lost 2 bases and 5 bases, there was a span of 9 bases. The CDR3 length is 13 residues. Germline CDR1 and CDR2: MNHEY and SVGAGI. The CDR3 reads CASSYGFETEAFF. Written as DNA, the CDR3 is TGTGCCAGCAGTTACGGATTTGAGACTGAAGCTTTCTTT.

V is TRBV7-9 and J is TRBJ2-5; no reliable D call. The CDR3 spans 16 residues. Germline assignment: CDR1 SEHNR and CDR2 FQNEAQ (reference sequence). V was shortened by 2 bases and J by 1 base, with 14 bases between the two germline ends. The CDR3 is CASSLPKGKGQETQYF. DNA of the CDR3: TGTGCCAGCAGCTTACCCAAAGGGAAGGGCCAAGAGACCCAGTACTTC.

In nucleotides, the CDR3 is TGTGCCAGCAGCTTAGCAGACGGTGCGCAGTTCTTC. The encoded protein is CASSLADGAQFF. This chain joins TRBV7-9 and TRBJ2-1, with no clear D. The germline CDR1 and CDR2 sequences are SEHNR and FQNEAQ (reference sequence). The CDR3 length is 12 residues. The V and J ends lost 0 bases and 12 bases respectively, with 9 bases between them.

The chain is built from TRBV28 and TRBJ2-5, with a possible D match to TRBD1 (6 bases). The assigned J gene may be wrong: the sequence end matches TRBJ2-7 better. Germline loops: CDR1 MDHEN, CDR2 SYDVKM. The CDR3 extends over 15 amino acids. The CDR3 reads CASTPTVDSTYEQYF. The CDR3 region has the DNA TGTGCCAGCACCCCGACCGTGGACAGCACCTACGAGCAGTACTTC.

This clone was detected only once. This chain uses TRBV6-5 with TRBJ2-4; D remains unclear. The V gene lost 6 bases and the J gene lost 0 bases, with 12 bases spanning the gap. Germline V gene lookup returns CDR1 MNHEY and CDR2 SVGAGI. CDR3 length: 15 amino acids. The CDR3 loop reads CASRATLLAKNIQYF. CDR3 nucleotides: TGTGCCAGCAGGGCGACCCTATTAGCCAAAAACATTCAGTACTTC.